The clone carrying this T cell receptor beta chain was seen a few times. The target antigen is unknown. This CDR3 is built from 11 residues. The V end was cut by 2 bases, the J end by 7 bases, with 6 bases between. Germline V gene lookup returns CDR1 SGHRS and CDR2 YFSETQ. These data come from a study of cytomegalovirus exposure and HLA in healthy donors. Study-level results: It was reported that TCR beta sequences correctly inferred the HLA-A and HLA-B alleles for most subjects. Later analysis placed DRB1 highest and HLA-C lowest in TCR association rates, which differed by HLA locus.

PCR involved 60 Vbeta and 13 Jbeta primers. Measured with immunoSEQ multiplex PCR; TCRdb has only the in-frame clones, and not every one. The table shows 110,000 to 150,000 clones, with 70% to 80% occurring only once. Material: PBMCs. This TCR came from a man between 18 and 35 years old in good health and CMV-seronegative. This chain connects TRBV5-1 to TRBJ1-2, with D perhaps TRBD1 (5 bases). This chain's CDR3 is CASSFGGGYTF. The DNA for the CDR3 is TGCGCCAGCAGCTTCGGGGGTGGCTACACCTTC.